This paragraph reports one T cell receptor (beta chain). Sequencing libraries for TCR beta were prepared with iRepertoire HTBI primers and Arm-PCR of CDR3 regions. TCRdb processed the multiplex PCR reads anew with MiXCR; each CDR3 protein has one entry. This table has some 400,000 distinct CDR3 sequences, about 16% appearing once. This sample was taken from a study of regulatory T cells in long-lasting Graves disease. The sample's time point: newly diagnosed GD, antithyroid drugs for less than 3 months. PBMC RNA served as the TCR library source. The CDR3 spans 14 residues. V lost 3 bases and J 4 bases, leaving 10 bases between the germline ends. Germline values: CDR1 WSHSY, CDR2 SAAADI. The same data also contributed to another study, on T cells in Graves' hyperthyroidism and ophthalmopathy. As reported in that work: Researchers ran a first-round RT-PCR on the TCR CDR3 using the HTBI primer set.

This TCR derives from a woman aged 25 to 45 with Graves disease. The chain combines TRBV10-2 with TRBJ1-5; D call uncertain. Sequences were derived from peripheral blood mononuclear cells (PBMCs), sampled at new diagnosis, from a patient treated with antithyroid drugs. The CDR3 is CASSEWGVNQPQHF. The CDR3 bases are TGCGCCAGCAGTGAATGGGGTGTAAATCAGCCCCAGCATTTT.